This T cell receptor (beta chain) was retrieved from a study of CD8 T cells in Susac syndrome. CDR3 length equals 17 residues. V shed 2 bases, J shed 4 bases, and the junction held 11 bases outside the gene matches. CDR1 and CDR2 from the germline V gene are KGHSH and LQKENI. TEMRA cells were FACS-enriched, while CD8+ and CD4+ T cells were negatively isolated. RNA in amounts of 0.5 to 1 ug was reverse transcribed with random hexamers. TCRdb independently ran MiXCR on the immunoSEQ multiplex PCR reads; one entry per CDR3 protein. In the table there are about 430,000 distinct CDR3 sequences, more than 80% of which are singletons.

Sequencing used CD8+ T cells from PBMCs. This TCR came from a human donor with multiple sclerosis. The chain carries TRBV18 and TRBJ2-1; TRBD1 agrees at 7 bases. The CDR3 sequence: CASSPEDRGPGYNEQFF. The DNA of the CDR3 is TGTGCCAGCTCACCAGAAGATAGGGGGCCGGGGTACAATGAGCAGTTCTTC.